This paragraph reports one TCR beta chain. This sample was included in a study of blood T cell repertoires in COVID-19. About the research overall: The United States, Italy and Spain provided the acute and convalescent COVID-19 samples. PBMCs, B-cell-depleted T cells, or T cells provided the cDNA or gDNA that made up the material.

Original data processing: Reference gene primer amplification yielded estimated nucleated cell counts. Libraries were prepared by immunoSEQ multiplex PCR; TCRdb keeps only in-frame clonotypes and omits some of them. From that table come the V and J calls and clone size; the DNA was used to work out D and trimming. The sample has approximately 400,000 clones, roughly 86% seen once; the top ten hold more than 1%. This CDR3 spans 10 amino acids. CDR1 and CDR2 from the germline V gene are SQVTM and ANQGSEA. The V end lost 2 bases, the J end lost 7 bases, and 5 bases lay between the germline ends. V and J are TRBV29-1 and TRBJ1-1; no definite D call. This TCR derives from a human donor with acute or convalescent COVID-19. The donor label of this sample is uncertain. The sample comprised peripheral blood. The CDR3 DNA reads as TGCAGCGTTGAAATGTATGAAGCTTTCTTT. As protein: CSVEMYEAFF.